This T cell receptor beta chain came from a study of cytotoxic CD8 clonotypes in ibrutinib-treated CLL. Study context: Across samples, productive templates numbered more than 200,000 and productive rearrangements reached 80,000 to 95,000 on average.

This clone was observed at least ten times. The assay was immunoSEQ multiplex PCR, and TCRdb's table has in-frame clones only and misses some. The sample consists of about 63,000 clones, approximately 54% of them appearing once. Germline CDR1 and CDR2: ENHRY and SYGVKD. CDR3 length: 14 residues. The germline V and J ends were trimmed by 3 bases and 7 bases, with 15 bases remaining between them. The V gene is TRBV10-3, the J gene TRBJ1-1; D is uncertain. The sample in question was PBMCs, obtained after 12 months of ibrutinib treatment. The receptor comes from a human donor with chronic lymphocytic leukemia. The CDR3 reads CAISEGGRTHEAFF. CDR3 sequence (DNA): TGTGCCATCAGTGAAGGCGGGCGGACCCATGAAGCTTTCTTT.